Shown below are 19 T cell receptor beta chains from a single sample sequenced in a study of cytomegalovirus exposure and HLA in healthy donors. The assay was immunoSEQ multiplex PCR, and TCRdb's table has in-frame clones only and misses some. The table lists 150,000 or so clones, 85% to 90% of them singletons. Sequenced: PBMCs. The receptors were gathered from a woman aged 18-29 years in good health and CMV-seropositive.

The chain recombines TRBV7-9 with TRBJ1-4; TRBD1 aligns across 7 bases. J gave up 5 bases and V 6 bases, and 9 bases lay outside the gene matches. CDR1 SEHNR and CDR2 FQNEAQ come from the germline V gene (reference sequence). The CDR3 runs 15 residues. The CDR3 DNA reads TGTGCCAGCAGTACCCTACCCAGGGGGAATGAAAAACTGTTTTTT. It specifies CASSTLPRGNEKLFF.

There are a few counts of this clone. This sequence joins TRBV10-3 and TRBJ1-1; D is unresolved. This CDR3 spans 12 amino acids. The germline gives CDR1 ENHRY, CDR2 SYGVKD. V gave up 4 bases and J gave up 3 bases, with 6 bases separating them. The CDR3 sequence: CAISARDTEAFF. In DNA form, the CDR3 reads TGTGCCATCAGTGCGCGGGACACTGAAGCTTTCTTT.

The CDR3: CASSFGGGREETQYF. The CDR3 DNA reads TGTGCCAGCAGCTTTGGCGGGGGGCGGGAAGAGACCCAGTACTTC. V is TRBV13 and J is TRBJ2-5, with 8 nucleotides matching TRBD2. The CDR3 runs to 15 residues. Losses at the gene ends were 3 bases for V and 3 bases for J; bases not matched to a gene: 6. In germline, CDR1 is PRHDT, CDR2 FYEKMQ (reference sequence).

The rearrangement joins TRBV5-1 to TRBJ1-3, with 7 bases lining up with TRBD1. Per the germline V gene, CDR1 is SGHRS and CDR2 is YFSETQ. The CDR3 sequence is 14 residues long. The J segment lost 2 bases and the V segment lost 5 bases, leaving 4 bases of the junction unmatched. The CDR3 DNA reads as TGCGCCAGCAGGCGGGACAGTACTGGAAACACCATATATTTT. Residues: CASRRDSTGNTIYF.

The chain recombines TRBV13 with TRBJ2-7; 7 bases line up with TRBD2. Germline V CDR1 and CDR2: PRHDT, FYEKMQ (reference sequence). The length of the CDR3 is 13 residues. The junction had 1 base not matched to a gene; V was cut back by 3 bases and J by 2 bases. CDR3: CASSFREAYEQYF. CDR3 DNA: TGTGCCAGCAGCTTCCGGGAGGCCTACGAGCAGTACTTC. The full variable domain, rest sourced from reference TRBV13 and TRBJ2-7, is AAGVIQSPRHLIKEKRETATLKCYPIPRHDTVYWYQQGPGQDPQFLISFYEKMQSDKGSIPDRFSAQQFSDYHSELNMSSLELGDSALYFCASSFREAYEQYFGPGTRLTVT.

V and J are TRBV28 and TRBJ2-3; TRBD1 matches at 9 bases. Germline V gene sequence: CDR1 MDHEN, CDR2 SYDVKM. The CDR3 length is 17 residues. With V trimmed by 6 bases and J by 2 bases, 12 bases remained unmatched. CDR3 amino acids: CASSSGTGSEVTDTQYF. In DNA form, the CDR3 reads TGTGCCAGCAGCTCCGGGACAGGGAGTGAGGTCACAGATACGCAGTATTTT.

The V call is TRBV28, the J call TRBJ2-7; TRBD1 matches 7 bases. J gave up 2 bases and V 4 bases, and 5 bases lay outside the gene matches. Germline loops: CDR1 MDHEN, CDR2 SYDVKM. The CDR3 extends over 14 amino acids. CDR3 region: CASSYRGIAYEQYF. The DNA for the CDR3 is TGTGCCAGCAGTTACAGGGGAATAGCCTACGAGCAGTACTTC.

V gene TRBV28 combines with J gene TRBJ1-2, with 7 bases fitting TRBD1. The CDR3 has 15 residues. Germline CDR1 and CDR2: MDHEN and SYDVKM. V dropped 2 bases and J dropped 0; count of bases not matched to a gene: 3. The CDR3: CASSLRDRPNYGYTF. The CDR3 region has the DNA TGTGCCAGCAGTTTAAGGGACAGACCTAACTATGGCTACACCTTC.

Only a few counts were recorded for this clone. For the CDR3, the DNA is TGTGCCAGCAGGCAAACAGGGAACACTGAAGCTTTCTTT. Amino acid sequence: CASRQTGNTEAFF. The chain is built from TRBV2 and TRBJ1-1; the D gene is possibly TRBD1 (5 bases). The V end lost 6 bases, the J end lost 1 base, and 9 bases lay between the germline ends. There are 13 residues in the CDR3. Germline V CDR1 and CDR2: SNHLY, FYNNEI.

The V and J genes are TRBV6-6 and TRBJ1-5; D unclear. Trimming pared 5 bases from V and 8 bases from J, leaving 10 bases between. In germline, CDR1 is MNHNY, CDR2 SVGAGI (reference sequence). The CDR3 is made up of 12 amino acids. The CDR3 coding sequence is TGTGCCAGCAGTCCCAGCGCGGAGCCCCAGCATTTT. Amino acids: CASSPSAEPQHF.

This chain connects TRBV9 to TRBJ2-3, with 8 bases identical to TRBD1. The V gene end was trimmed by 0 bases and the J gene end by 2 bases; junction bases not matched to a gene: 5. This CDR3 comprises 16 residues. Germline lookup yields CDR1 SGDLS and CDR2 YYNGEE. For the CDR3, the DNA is TGTGCCAGCAGCGTAGGGGGGACAGGTTTCACAGATACGCAGTATTTT. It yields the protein CASSVGGTGFTDTQYF.

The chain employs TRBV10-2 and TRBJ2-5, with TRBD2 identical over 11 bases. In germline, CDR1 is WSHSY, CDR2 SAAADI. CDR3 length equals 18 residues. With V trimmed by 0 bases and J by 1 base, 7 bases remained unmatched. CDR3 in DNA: TGCGCCAGCAGTGAGTCGGTAGCGGGGGGGATTCGCCAAGAGACCCAGTACTTC. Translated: CASSESVAGGIRQETQYF.

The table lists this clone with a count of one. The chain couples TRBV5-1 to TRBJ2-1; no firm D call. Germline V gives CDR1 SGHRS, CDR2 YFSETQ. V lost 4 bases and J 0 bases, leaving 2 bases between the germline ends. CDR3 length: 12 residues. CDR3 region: CASSRSYNEQFF. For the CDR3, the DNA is TGCGCCAGCAGCCGCTCCTACAATGAGCAGTTCTTC.

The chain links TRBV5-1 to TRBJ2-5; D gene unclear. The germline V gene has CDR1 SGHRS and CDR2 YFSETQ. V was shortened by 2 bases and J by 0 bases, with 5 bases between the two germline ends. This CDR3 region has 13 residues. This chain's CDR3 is CASSLYYQETQYF. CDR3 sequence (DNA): TGCGCCAGCAGCTTATACTACCAAGAGACCCAGTACTTC.

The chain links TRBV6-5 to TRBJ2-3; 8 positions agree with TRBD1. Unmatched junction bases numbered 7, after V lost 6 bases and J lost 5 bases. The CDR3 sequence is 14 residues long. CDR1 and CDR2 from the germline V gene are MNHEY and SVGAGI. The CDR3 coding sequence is TGTGCCAGCAGAATAGGACAGGGAAAAGATACGCAGTATTTT. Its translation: CASRIGQGKDTQYF.

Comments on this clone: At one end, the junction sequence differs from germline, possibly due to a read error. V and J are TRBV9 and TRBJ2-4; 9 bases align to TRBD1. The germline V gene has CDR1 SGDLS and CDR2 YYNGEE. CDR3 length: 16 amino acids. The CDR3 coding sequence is TGTGCCAGCAGCGTGGCTGCGGGACAGGGCCGAAACGTTCAGTACTTC. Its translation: CASSVAAGQGRNVQYF.

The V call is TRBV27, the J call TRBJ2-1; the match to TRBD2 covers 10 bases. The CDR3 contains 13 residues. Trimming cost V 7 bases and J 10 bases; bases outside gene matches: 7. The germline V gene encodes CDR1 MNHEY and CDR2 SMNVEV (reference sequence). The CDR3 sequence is CASMLAGGREQFF. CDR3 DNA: TGTGCCAGCATGTTAGCGGGGGGCAGGGAGCAGTTCTTC.

The CDR3 nucleotides are TGTGCCAGCAGACCAACGCCGCTGGGGGGGCCCAATCAGCCCCAGCATTTT. Translating it yields CASRPTPLGGPNQPQHF. This chain connects TRBV27 to TRBJ1-5, with D possibly TRBD1 on 6 matching bases. Trimming removed 6 bases at V and 3 bases at J, with 21 bases between. This CDR3 is built from 17 residues. The germline V gene has CDR1 MNHEY and CDR2 SMNVEV (reference sequence).

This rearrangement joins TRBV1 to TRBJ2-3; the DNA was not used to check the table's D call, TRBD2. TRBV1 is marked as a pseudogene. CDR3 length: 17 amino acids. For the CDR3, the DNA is TGCACCAGCAGCCCGGTTCTAGGGAGCGGGGGGACAGATACGCAGTATTTT. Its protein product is CTSSPVLGSGGTDTQYF.